This TCR beta chain was recovered during a study of blood T cell repertoires in COVID-19. About the research overall: Sample material is recorded as cDNA or gDNA derived from T cells, B-cell-depleted T cells, or PBMCs.

V shed 2 bases and J shed 0 bases, with 8 bases lying between them. The germline V gene encodes CDR1 SGHTA and CDR2 FQGNSA. The CDR3 has 15 residues. Sequenced by immunoSEQ multiplex PCR; TCRdb stores in-frame clones only, minus some. The sample yields some 96,000 clones, 75% to 90% seen once. The chain combines TRBV7-2 with TRBJ1-5, with D maybe TRBD1 (5 bases). Sequenced input: peripheral blood. The clonotype originates from a man older than 75 with acute or convalescent COVID-19. The CDR3 reads CASSLYRNSNQPQHF. CDR3 sequence (DNA): TGTGCCAGCAGCTTATACAGGAATAGCAATCAGCCCCAGCATTTT.